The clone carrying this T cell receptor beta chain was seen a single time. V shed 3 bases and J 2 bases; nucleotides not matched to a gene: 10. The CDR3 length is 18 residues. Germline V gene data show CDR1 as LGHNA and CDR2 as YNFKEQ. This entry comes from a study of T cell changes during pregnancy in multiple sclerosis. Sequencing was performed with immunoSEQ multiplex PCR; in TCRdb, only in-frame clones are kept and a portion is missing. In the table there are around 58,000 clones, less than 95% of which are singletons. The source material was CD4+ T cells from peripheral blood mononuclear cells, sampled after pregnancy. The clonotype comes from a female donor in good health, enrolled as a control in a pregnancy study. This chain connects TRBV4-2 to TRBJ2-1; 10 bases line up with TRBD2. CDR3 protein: CASSHHTLAGQTYNEQFF. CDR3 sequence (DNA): TGTGCCAGCAGCCACCATACACTAGCGGGGCAAACCTACAATGAGCAGTTCTTC.